The text below deals with one TCR beta chain. Its antigen is still unknown. These data originate in a study of T cell responses to AZD1222 COVID-19 vaccine. Whole-study results and caveats: Along spike, vaccine-associated CD4 TCRs were found throughout, with dominance at 160-218 and 743-854. Nearly half of spike-specific TCRs reportedly go after variant regions that carry no mutations. Repertoires in all cases were sampled only once the peak T cell response had passed. Clonal diversity may have been underestimated in mostly white British donors.

The assay was immunoSEQ multiplex PCR, and TCRdb's table has in-frame clones only and misses some. The table lists about 140,000 clones, around nine tenths of them singletons. CDR1 and CDR2 (germline): MGHRA, YSYEKL. V lost 1 base to trimming and J lost 1 base, with 8 bases between them. The CDR3 consists of 16 residues. The clonotype comes from an adult in good health. Sequences were derived from peripheral blood, sampled on day 0 of AZD1222 vaccination. The gene calls are TRBV4-1 and TRBJ2-6; maybe TRBD2 (6 bases). DNA of the CDR3: TGCGCCAGCAGCCAAGTGGCGGGGTCTGGGGCCAACGTCCTGACTTTC. It specifies CASSQVAGSGANVLTF.